This TCR beta chain was captured by sequencing in a study of human T cells and chemical hapten exposure. The CDR3 is 11 residues long. Germline V gene sequence: CDR1 SQVTM, CDR2 ANQGSEA. Trimming stripped 4 bases from V and 6 bases from J, with 7 bases between. Note on this clonotype: What it recognizes is unknown.

Authors' data handling: Across samples, TCR counts had a median of roughly 97,000 and ranged from roughly 23,224 to 690,600. TCRdb re-derived calls from the RACE reads in MiXCR, one entry per CDR3 protein. Here the V and J calls rest on TCRdb's processing, not on the authors' analysis. Found here are under 200,000 distinct CDR3 sequences, 25% to 35% of them singletons; the top ten hold around 2.3%. Time point of the sample: patch test 3, about 24 weeks after DPC sensitization. The treatment: therapeutic diphenylcyclopropenone sensitization with weekly scalp DPC. Study results and limitations: Donors' alopecia may make their immune response differ from healthy people's. The number of TCRs above 1 in 1000 frequency did not change after DPC sensitization.

The chain recombines TRBV29-1 with TRBJ2-1, with D unclear. The clonotype comes from a young woman with alopecia areata. Some clones in this sample may be carry-over from other donors' samples. This material consisted of whole blood, taken in connection with sensitization to the hapten diphenylcyclopropenone (DPC). The CDR3 is CSVGQPNEQFF. CDR3 nucleotides: TGCAGCGTTGGCCAGCCCAATGAGCAGTTCTTC.